These 8 T cell receptor beta chains share one sample of origin, sequenced in a study of shared clonotypes between healthy human individuals. Sequencing was performed with immunoSEQ multiplex PCR; in TCRdb, only in-frame clones are kept and a portion is missing. The top ten hold around 1.7% of the sample, which has about 2.2 million clones, roughly 95% seen once. It was CD45RO-negative cells, positively selected for CCR7, that made up naive CD8 cells, with terminally differentiated effector memory CD45RA+ cells excluded. Specimen: naive CD8+ T cells from PBMCs. The receptors derive from a man in his late teens or twenties in good health. Some clones in this sample may be carry-over from other donors' samples.

V is TRBV11-3 and J is TRBJ2-3; 8 nucleotides agree with TRBD1. The ends lost 0 bases at V and 6 bases at J; junction bases unmatched: 5. CDR3 length: 15 amino acids. CDR1 and CDR2 from the germline V gene are SGHNT and YENEEA. CDR3 sequence (DNA): TGTGCCAGCAGCTTAGAGGGGACAGGCAGCGATACGCAGTATTTT. This sequence encodes CASSLEGTGSDTQYF.

This clone was observed a single time. The V and J genes are TRBV27 and TRBJ2-5; D not resolved. Germline V CDR1 and CDR2: MNHEY, SMNVEV (reference sequence). With 10 bases removed from V and 11 bases from J, the gap between germline ends came to 23 bases. This CDR3 has 13 residues. The CDR3 nucleotides are TGTGCCACCACATCGAGCCCTTCCAAGGGTCAGTACTTC. It is translated as CATTSSPSKGQYF.

This chain joins TRBV10-2 and TRBJ1-5; no clear D gene. The CDR3 is 14 amino acids. The ends were cut back, 3 bases at V and 0 bases at J, with 6 bases in the middle. CDR1 and CDR2 from the germline V gene are WSHSY and SAAADI. CDR3 in amino acids: CASSDRLSNQPQHF. For the CDR3, the DNA is TGCGCCAGCAGTGACCGTCTTAGCAATCAGCCCCAGCATTTT.

V gene TRBV7-3 combines with J gene TRBJ2-1; 7 bases agree with TRBD1. The CDR3 has 15 residues. Looked up from germline, CDR1 is SGHTA and CDR2 is FQGTGA. The junction had 2 bases not matched to a gene; V was cut back by 2 bases and J by 1 base. As DNA, the CDR3 is TGTGCCAGCAGCTTACTGACAGGGTCCTACAATGAGCAGTTCTTC. It translates to CASSLLTGSYNEQFF.

The chain joins TRBV14 to TRBJ2-7, with D maybe TRBD1 (5 bases). Germline V gene lookup returns CDR1 SGHDN and CDR2 FVKESK. V lost 1 base, J lost 1 base, and 8 bases lay in between. The CDR3 runs to 14 residues. The CDR3 sequence is CASSQGPGSYEQYF. The CDR3 DNA follows: TGTGCCAGCAGCCAAGGACCAGGGTCCTACGAGCAGTACTTC. The full variable domain, in which reference TRBV14 and TRBJ2-7 provide the parts outside the CDR3, is EAGVTQFPSHSVIEKGQTVTLRCDPISGHDNLYWYRRVMGKEIKFLLHFVKESKQDESGMPNNRFLAERTGGTYSTLKVQPAELEDSGVYFCASSQGPGSYEQYFGPGTRLTVT.

The J gene is TRBJ2-7, the V gene TRBV9; TRBD1 might be the D (6 bases). This CDR3 is built from 16 residues. Germline assignment: CDR1 SGDLS and CDR2 YYNGEE. The V end lost 0 bases, the J end lost 5 bases, and 18 bases lay between the germline ends. As DNA, the CDR3 is TGTGCCAGCAGCGTAGGGGGCGAGGGGGTGGAGAACGAGCAGTACTTC. Protein sequence: CASSVGGEGVENEQYF.

The chain employs TRBV5-1 and TRBJ2-1; 11 bases are a match to TRBD2. The V segment lost 3 bases and the J segment 2 bases; nucleotides outside the gene matches: 13. Germline CDR1 is SGHRS and CDR2 is YFSETQ. The CDR3 extends over 19 amino acids. The CDR3 reads CASSSRGTSGISAYNEQFF. CDR3 nucleotide sequence: TGCGCCAGCAGCTCCCGCGGGACTAGCGGCATTTCCGCCTACAATGAGCAGTTCTTC.

The chain recombines TRBV11-2 with TRBJ2-7, with a possible D match to TRBD2 (5 bases). Germline loops: CDR1 SGHAT, CDR2 FQNNGV. Trimming pared 5 bases from V and 3 bases from J, leaving 11 bases between. The CDR3 covers 13 residues. The CDR3 protein is CASSTRGYYEQYF. CDR3 bases: TGTGCCAGCAGCACCCGGGGATACTACGAGCAGTACTTC.